This T cell receptor beta chain comes out of a study of shared clonotypes between healthy human individuals. A remark on this clone: The antigen remains unidentified.

CD45RO-negative, CCR7-selected cells formed the naive CD8 fraction, which excluded terminally differentiated effector memory CD45RA+ cells. It was 200 ng DNA, approximately 30,000 T cell genomes, that sorted-subset replicate PCRs used. Libraries were prepared by immunoSEQ multiplex PCR; TCRdb keeps only in-frame clonotypes and omits some of them. The repertoire holds 550,000 to 650,000 clones, about 96% seen once, with approximately 0.12% in the top ten. Overall study findings and caveats: Generally, naive subsets (rather than memory subsets) showed larger estimated richness.

The CDR3 covers 16 residues. Per the germline V gene, CDR1 is SGDLS and CDR2 is YYNGEE. V lost 3 bases and J lost 4, with 19 bases in between. The sequence came from a woman in her thirties in good health. The chain combines TRBV9 with TRBJ1-2; unclear D gene. Material: naive CD8+ T cells sorted from blood. The CDR3 loop reads CASSGYRHAELYGYTF. In nucleotides, the CDR3 is TGTGCCAGCAGCGGGTACCGGCACGCAGAGCTCTATGGCTACACCTTC.